These T cell receptor beta chains were read from a single sample in a study of CD8 T cells in Susac syndrome. TCRdb recomputed calls from the immunoSEQ multiplex PCR reads with MiXCR, one row per CDR3 protein. The sample records some 140,000 distinct CDR3 sequences, 91% being singletons. Sequences were obtained from CD8+ T cells from PBMCs. These receptors all stem from a human donor with multiple sclerosis. The CDR3 runs from the conserved cysteine through the conserved F or W. Fields, in order: J gene, clone size, V gene, D gene, CDR3 DNA, CDR3 protein. The D gene is left open where the match is weak. For some rows the clone size is stated as once, few or many, or as a class when expanded; others skip it.

TRBJ2-1,.,TRBV30,.,TGTGCCTGGAGTGTAGCTAAGGTGAATGAGCAGTTCTTC,CAWSVAKVNEQFF
TRBJ2-2,.,TRBV9,TRBD1,TGTGCCAGCAGCTCGACAGGGGCGAGCACCGGGGAGCTGTTTTTT,CASSSTGASTGELFF
TRBJ1-1,.,TRBV10-3,TRBD1,TGTGCCATCAGCCAGGACAGGGGGAACACTGAAGCTTTCTTT,CAISQDRGNTEAFF
TRBJ2-3,.,TRBV29-1,.,TGCAGCGTTGCTGGGGGGCGCGAAATAGCATCGGGTACGCAGTATTTT,CSVAGGREIASGTQYF
TRBJ2-3,.,TRBV15,.,TGTGCCACGGCTCGCGGTACTAGCACAGATACGCAGTATTTT,CATARGTSTDTQYF
TRBJ2-1,.,TRBV12-3/TRBV12-4,TRBD2,TGTGCCAGCAGTTTCGGACTAGCGGGAGTAATGGGTGAGCAGTTCTTC,CASSFGLAGVMGEQFF
TRBJ2-4,.,TRBV20-1,TRBD2,TGCAGTGCCCCCTCGGGCAGACTAGCGGGAAAGGGAAACATTCAGTACTTC,CSAPSGRLAGKGNIQYF
TRBJ2-5,.,TRBV11-2,.,TGTGCCAGCAGCTCACCGCTTTGGGCGGGACCGCAAGAGACCCAGTACTTC,CASSSPLWAGPQETQYF
TRBJ2-1,.,TRBV14,.,TGTGCCAGCAGCCAAGGTTACGGGCAGTTCTTC,CASSQGYGQFF
TRBJ2-7,once,TRBV5-6,.,TGTGCCAGCAGCAAATGGACAGTAACCTACGAGCAGTACTTC,CASSKWTVTYEQYF
TRBJ2-2,.,TRBV15,.,TGTGCCACCAGCAGAGATTGGACGAACGCGAACACCGGGGAGCTGTTTTTT,CATSRDWTNANTGELFF
TRBJ1-1,.,TRBV2,.,TGTGCCAGCAGGGGTTTAGGAGGAAACACTGAAGCTTTCTTT,CASRGLGGNTEAFF
TRBJ1-1,.,TRBV29-1,.,TGCAGCGTAGACCGGGACATTATGAACACTGAAGCTTTCTTT,CSVDRDIMNTEAFF
TRBJ2-2,.,TRBV27,TRBD2,TGTGCCAGCAGCCATACTAGCGGGAGGGAGTTGCGGGAGCTGTTTTTT,CASSHTSGRELRELFF
TRBJ1-1,.,TRBV6-2/TRBV6-3,.,TGTGCCAGCAGTTACACCGTTCTTGAAGCTTTCTTT,CASSYTVLEAFF
TRBJ2-7,.,TRBV6-1,TRBD2,TGTGCCACCACTAGCGGGACCGGCTACGAGCAGTACTTC,CATTSGTGYEQYF
TRBJ2-1,.,TRBV30,TRBD1,TGTGCCTACCGGGACAGGGCCAACAATGAGCAGTTCTTC,CAYRDRANNEQFF
TRBJ1-2,.,TRBV7-6,.,TGTGCCAGCAGCTTAGCTGCGGGGGGCGCGACTAACTATGGCTACACCTTC,CASSLAAGGATNYGYTF
TRBJ2-2,.,TRBV6-6,TRBD2,TGTGCCAGCAGCCCTGCGGAGGGCGGGAGCACCGGGGAGCTGTTTTTT,CASSPAEGGSTGELFF
TRBJ1-1,.,TRBV30,.,TGTGCCTGGAGTCCACAGGGTTCGACTGAAGCTTTCTTT,CAWSPQGSTEAFF
TRBJ2-1,.,TRBV29-1,TRBD2,TGCAGCTTAAGCGGGAGGGGTAGCAACAATGAGCAGTTCTTC,CSLSGRGSNNEQFF
TRBJ2-7,.,TRBV19,.,TGTGCCAGTAGTATTGCCAGCGGCTGGGCCGAGCAGTACTTC,CASSIASGWAEQYF